Described below is a single T cell receptor (beta chain) sequence and its context. The study ran its PCR with 60 Vbeta and 13 Jbeta primers. Produced via immunoSEQ multiplex PCR; TCRdb's table is partial and in-frame only. In the table there are 280,000 or so clones, 80% to 90% of which are singletons. Trimming took 3 bases from V and 7 from J; bases not matched to a gene: 6. The CDR3 loop spans 14 amino acids. CDR1 and CDR2 from the germline V gene are SGHTS and YDEGEE. The data belong to a study of cytomegalovirus exposure and HLA in healthy donors. This chain connects TRBV5-8 to TRBJ2-1, with TRBD2 matching over 8 bases. Sequencing used PBMCs. The TCR originated in a woman aged 18-29 years in good health and CMV-seronegative. The CDR3 protein is CASSYSGLVNEQFF. DNA for the CDR3: TGTGCCAGCAGCTATTCGGGACTAGTGAATGAGCAGTTCTTC. The full variable domain, in which reference TRBV5-8 and TRBJ2-1 provide the parts outside the CDR3, is EAGVTQSPTHLIKTRGQQATLRCSPISGHTSVYWYQQALGLGLQFLLWYDEGEERNRGNFPPRFSGRQFPNYSSELNVNALELEDSALYLCASSYSGLVNEQFFGPGTRLTVL.